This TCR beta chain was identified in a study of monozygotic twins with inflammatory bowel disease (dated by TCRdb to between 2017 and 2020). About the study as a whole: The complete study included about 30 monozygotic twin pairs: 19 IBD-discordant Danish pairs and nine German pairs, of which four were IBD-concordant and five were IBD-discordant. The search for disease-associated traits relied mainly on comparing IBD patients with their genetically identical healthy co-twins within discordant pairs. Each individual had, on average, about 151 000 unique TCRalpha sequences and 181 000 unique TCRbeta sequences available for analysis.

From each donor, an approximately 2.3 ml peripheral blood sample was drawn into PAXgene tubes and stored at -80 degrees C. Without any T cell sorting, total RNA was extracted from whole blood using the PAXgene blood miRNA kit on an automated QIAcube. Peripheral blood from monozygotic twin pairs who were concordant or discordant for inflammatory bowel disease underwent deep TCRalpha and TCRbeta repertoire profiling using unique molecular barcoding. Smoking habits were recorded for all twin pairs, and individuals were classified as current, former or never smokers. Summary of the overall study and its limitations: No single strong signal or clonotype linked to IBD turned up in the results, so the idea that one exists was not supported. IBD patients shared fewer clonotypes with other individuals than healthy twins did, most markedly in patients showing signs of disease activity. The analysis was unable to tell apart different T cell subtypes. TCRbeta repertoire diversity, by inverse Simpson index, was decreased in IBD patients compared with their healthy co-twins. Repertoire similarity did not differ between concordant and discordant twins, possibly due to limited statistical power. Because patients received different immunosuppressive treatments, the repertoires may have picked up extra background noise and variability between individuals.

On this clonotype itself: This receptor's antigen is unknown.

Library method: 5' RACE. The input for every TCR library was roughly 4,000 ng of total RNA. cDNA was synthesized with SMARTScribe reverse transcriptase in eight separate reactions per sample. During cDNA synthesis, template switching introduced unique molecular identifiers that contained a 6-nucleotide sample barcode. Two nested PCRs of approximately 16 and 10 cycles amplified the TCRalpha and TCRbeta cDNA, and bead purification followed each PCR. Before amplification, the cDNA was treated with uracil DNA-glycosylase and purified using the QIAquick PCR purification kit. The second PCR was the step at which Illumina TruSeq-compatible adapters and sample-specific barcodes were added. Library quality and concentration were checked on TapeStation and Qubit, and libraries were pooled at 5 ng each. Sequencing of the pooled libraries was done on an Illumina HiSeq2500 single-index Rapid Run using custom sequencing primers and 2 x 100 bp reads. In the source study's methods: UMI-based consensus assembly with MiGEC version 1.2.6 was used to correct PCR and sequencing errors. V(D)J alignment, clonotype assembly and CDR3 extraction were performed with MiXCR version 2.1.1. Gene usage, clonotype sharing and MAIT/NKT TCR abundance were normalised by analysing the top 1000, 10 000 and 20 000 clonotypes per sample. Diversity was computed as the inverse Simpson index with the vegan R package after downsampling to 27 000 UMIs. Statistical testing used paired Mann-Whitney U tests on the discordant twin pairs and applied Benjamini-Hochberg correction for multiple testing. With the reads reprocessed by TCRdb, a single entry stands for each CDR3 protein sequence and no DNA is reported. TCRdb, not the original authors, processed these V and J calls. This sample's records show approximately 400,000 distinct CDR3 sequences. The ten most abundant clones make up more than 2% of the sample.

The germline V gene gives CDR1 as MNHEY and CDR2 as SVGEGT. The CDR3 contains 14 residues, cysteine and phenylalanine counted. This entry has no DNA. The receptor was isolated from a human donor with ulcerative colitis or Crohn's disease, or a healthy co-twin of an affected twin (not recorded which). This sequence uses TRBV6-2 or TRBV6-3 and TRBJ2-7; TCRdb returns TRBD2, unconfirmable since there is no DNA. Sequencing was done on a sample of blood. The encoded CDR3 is CASSYFGPNYEQYF.